This TCR beta chain was obtained from a study of T cell responses to AZD1222 COVID-19 vaccine. Libraries were prepared by immunoSEQ multiplex PCR; TCRdb keeps only in-frame clonotypes and omits some of them. Among 90,000 to 110,000 clones, approximately 86% were seen once, and the ten largest hold 4.5% to 5.5%. The V gene's germline CDR1 is SGDLS and CDR2 YYNGEE. The CDR3 is made up of 13 amino acids. V lost 0 bases and J lost 6, with 9 bases in between. The chain couples TRBV9 to TRBJ1-2, with unresolved D. The receptor was derived from an adult in good health. The specimen comprised peripheral blood, sampled on day 0 of AZD1222 vaccination. Here the CDR3 reads CASSVESRDGYTF. The CDR3 DNA sequence: TGTGCCAGCAGCGTAGAGTCGAGGGATGGCTACACCTTC.